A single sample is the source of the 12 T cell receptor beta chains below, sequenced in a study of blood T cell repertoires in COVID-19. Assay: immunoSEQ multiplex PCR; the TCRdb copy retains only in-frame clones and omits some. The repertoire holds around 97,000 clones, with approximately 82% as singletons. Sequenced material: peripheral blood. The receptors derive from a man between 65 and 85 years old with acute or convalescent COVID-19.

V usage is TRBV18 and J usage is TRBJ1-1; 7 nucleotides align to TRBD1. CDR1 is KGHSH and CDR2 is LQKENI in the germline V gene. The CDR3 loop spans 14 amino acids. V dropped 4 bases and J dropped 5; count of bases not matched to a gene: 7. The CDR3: CASSLTGERTEAFF. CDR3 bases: TGTGCCAGCTCACTAACAGGGGAAAGGACTGAAGCTTTCTTT.

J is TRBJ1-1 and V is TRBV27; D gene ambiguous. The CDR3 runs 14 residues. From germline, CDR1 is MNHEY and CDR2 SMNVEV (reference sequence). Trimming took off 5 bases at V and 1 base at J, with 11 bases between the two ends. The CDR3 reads CASSIRRGNTEAFF. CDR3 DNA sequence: TGTGCCAGCAGTATCCGCCGGGGGAACACTGAAGCTTTCTTT.

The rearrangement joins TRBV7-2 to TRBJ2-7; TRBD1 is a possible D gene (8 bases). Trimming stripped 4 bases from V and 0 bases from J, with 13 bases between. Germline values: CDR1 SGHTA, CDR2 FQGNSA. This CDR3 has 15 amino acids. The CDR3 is CASSSTGGVSYEQYF. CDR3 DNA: TGTGCCAGCAGCTCCACAGGGGGGGTCTCCTACGAGCAGTACTTC.

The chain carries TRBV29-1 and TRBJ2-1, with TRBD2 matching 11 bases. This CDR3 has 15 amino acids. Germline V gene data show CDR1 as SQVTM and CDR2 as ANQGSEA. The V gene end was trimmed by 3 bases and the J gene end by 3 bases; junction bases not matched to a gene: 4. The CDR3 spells CSVEETSGNYNEQFF. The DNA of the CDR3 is TGCAGCGTTGAGGAGACTAGCGGGAACTACAATGAGCAGTTCTTC.

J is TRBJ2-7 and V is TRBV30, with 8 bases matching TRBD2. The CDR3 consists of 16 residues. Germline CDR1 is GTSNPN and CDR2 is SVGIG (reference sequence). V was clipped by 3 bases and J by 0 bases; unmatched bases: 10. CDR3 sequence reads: CAWSFEVSGGSYEQYF. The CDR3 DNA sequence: TGTGCCTGGAGCTTTGAGGTCAGCGGGGGCTCCTACGAGCAGTACTTC.

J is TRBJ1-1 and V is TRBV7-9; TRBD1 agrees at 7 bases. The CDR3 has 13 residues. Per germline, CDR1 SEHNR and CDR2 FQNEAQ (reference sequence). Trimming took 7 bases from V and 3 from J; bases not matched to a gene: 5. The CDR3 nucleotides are TGTGCCAGCACCTATCAGGGGGACACTGAAGCTTTCTTT. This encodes CASTYQGDTEAFF.

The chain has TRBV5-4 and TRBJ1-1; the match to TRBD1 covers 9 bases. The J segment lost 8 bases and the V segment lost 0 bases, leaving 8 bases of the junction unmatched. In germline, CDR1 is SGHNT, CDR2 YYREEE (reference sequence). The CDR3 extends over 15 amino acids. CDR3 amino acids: CASSLVSGTGREAFF. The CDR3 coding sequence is TGTGCCAGCAGCTTGGTGTCCGGGACAGGGAGGGAAGCTTTCTTT.

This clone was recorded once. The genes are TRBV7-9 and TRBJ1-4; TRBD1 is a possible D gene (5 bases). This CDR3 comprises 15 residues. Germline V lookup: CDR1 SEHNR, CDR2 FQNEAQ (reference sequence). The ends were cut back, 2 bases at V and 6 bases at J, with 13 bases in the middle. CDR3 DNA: TGTGCCAGCAGCTTACAGGCATGGGGGGATGAAAAACTGTTTTTT. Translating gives CASSLQAWGDEKLFF.

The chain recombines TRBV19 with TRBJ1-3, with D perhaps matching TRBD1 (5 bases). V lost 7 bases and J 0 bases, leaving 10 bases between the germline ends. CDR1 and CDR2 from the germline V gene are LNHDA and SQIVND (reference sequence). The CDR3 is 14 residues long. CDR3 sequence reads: CASTPQVSGNTIYF. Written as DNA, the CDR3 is TGTGCCAGTACCCCACAGGTCTCTGGAAACACCATATATTTT.

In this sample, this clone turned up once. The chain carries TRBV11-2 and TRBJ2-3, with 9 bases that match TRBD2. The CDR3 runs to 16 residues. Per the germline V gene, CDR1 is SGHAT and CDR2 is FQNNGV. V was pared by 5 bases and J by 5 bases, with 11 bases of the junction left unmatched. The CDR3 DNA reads TGTGCCAGCAGCCGCGACGGCGGGGGGGCAGGAGATACGCAGTATTTT. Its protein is CASSRDGGGAGDTQYF.

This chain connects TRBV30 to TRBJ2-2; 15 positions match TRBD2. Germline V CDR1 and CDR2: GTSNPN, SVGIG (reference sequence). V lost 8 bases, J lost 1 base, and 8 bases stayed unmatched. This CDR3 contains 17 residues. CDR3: CARGTSGGNLNTGELFF. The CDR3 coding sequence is TGTGCCCGCGGGACTAGCGGGGGGAATTTGAACACCGGGGAGCTGTTTTTT.

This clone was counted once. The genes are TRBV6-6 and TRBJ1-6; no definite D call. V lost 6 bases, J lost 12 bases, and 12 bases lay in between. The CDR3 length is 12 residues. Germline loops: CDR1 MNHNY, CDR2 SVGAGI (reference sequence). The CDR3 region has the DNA TGTGCCAGCAGGGATACTACTTTACCCCTCCACTTT. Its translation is CASRDTTLPLHF.